A selection of T cell receptor beta chains follows, all from one sample in a study of T-cell memory formation after mild COVID-19. TCRdb independently ran MiXCR on the 5' RACE reads; one entry per CDR3 protein. The table includes about 600,000 distinct CDR3 sequences, roughly a fifth detected once. The specimen sequenced was PBMCs or a T cell subset sorted from them (not recorded which). These receptors were taken from an adult woman who had mild COVID-19 (a few samples of this study predate the infection). Cell type and time point are not known. Each CDR3 is given with its conserved first and last residue. Clone size is given for some rows only: seen once, a few or many times, or a class if the clone is expanded.

V,size,J,CDR3
TRBV7-3,-,TRBJ2-5,CASSVEGGGPQETQYF
TRBV9,few,TRBJ2-3,CASSPSGQRTDTQYF
TRBV6-5,-,TRBJ2-3,CASSYQLEVDTQYF
TRBV3-1,-,TRBJ1-1,CASSPHHNGFTEAFF
TRBV12-3/TRBV12-4,few,TRBJ2-3,CASSLHSLAGVIDTQYF
TRBV5-1,few,TRBJ2-3,CASSRMSTSGGDTQYF
TRBV4-2,-,TRBJ1-1,CASSQRAPQEGLNTEAFF
TRBV12-3/TRBV12-4,few,TRBJ2-2,CASSPRGGPNTGELFF
TRBV5-5,few,TRBJ2-2,CASSLTGAGTGELFF
TRBV15,-,TRBJ1-1,CATSRDLGPGSTEAFF
TRBV12-3/TRBV12-4,few,TRBJ1-2,CASSFQGFNYGYTF
TRBV7-6,few,TRBJ2-2,CASSLDFNTGELFF
TRBV24-1,few,TRBJ2-1,CATSTDFYDNEQFF
TRBV6-5,few,TRBJ2-3,CASSLGLAGVGGTDTQYF
TRBV7-9,-,TRBJ2-7,CASSWDNPYEQYF
TRBV20-1,-,TRBJ2-3,CSARVPITSTDTQYF
TRBV3-1,-,TRBJ2-1,CASSRDRGVRAAPGNEQFF
TRBV12-3/TRBV12-4,few,TRBJ2-1,CASSLFSPGTSAGNEQFF
TRBV11-2,few,TRBJ2-3,CASSQRQTTDTQYF